The rows below give T cell receptor beta chains drawn from one sample of a study of blood T cell repertoires in COVID-19. Assay used: immunoSEQ multiplex PCR; TCRdb lists only in-frame clones, some missing. The sample contains roughly 260,000 clones, 75% to 95% of which appear only once. Sequencing input: peripheral blood. The receptors were sampled from a person aged 18-30 years with COVID-19, enrolled during active disease. The CDR3 runs from the conserved cysteine through the conserved F or W. D genes are given only for firm matches. Clone size is given for some rows only: seen once, a few or many times, or a class if the clone is expanded.

TRBV30	TRBJ1-3	.	.	TGTGCCTGGAGTGTAGCGTTTACTGGAAACACCATATATTTT	CAWSVAFTGNTIYF
TRBV2	TRBJ2-3	.	TRBD2	TGTGCCAGCAGTGAGGGAGGCGGGGGGCAGGATACGCAGTATTTT	CASSEGGGGQDTQYF
TRBV5-1	TRBJ2-7	.	.	TGCGCCAGCAGCTTGGTAGCCCCCGCCTACGAGCAGTACTTC	CASSLVAPAYEQYF
TRBV19	TRBJ2-7	.	.	TGTGCCAGTAGTCCGAGCGGTTCTTCCTACGAGCAGTACTTC	CASSPSGSSYEQYF
TRBV6-2/TRBV6-3	TRBJ2-5	.	.	TGTGCCAGCAGTTCACCCGGGTTGGAGACCCAGTACTTC	CASSSPGLETQYF
TRBV2	TRBJ1-5	.	.	TGTGCCAGCGGGCTGGAGGGAGTCCACCAGCATTTT	CASGLEGVHQHF
TRBV10-3	TRBJ1-5	.	.	TGTGCCATCAGTGACAGGAGGGCTACTCCCCAGCATTTT	CAISDRRATPQHF
TRBV18	TRBJ2-2	.	.	TGTGCCAGCTCACCAGAGGGCAGCAACACCGGGGAGCTGTTTTTT	CASSPEGSNTGELFF
TRBV12-3/TRBV12-4	TRBJ1-5	.	.	TGTGCCAGCAGTTCCAATTATCAGCCCCAGCATTTT	CASSSNYQPQHF
TRBV2	TRBJ2-2	.	TRBD1	TGTGCCACCGGGACAGGGGGCTTCGGGGAGCTGTTTTTT	CATGTGGFGELFF
TRBV19	TRBJ2-1	.	TRBD2	TGTGCCAGTAGTGCGGGACTAGCTTTCAATGAGCAGTTCTTC	CASSAGLAFNEQFF
TRBV5-1	TRBJ2-2	once	.	TGCGCCAGCAGCCGTCGTACCGGCGGGGAGCTGTTTTTT	CASSRRTGGELFF
TRBV7-9	TRBJ1-1	.	.	TGTGCCAGCAGCCCTCAGGGGTATGAAGCTTTCTTT	CASSPQGYEAFF
TRBV6-5	TRBJ2-7	.	.	TGTGCCAGCAGTTACCGAGGGTTACCCTACGAGCAGTACTTC	CASSYRGLPYEQYF
TRBV2	TRBJ1-4	few	.	TGTGCCAGCAGTGATTCCGGGGTCAGAGAAAAACTGTTTTTT	CASSDSGVREKLFF
TRBV4-2	TRBJ2-3	.	TRBD2	TGTGCCAGCAGCCCGGGGACTAGCGGGAGGGCCACAGATACGCAGTATTTT	CASSPGTSGRATDTQYF
TRBV7-9	TRBJ1-1	once	TRBD1	TGTGCCAGCAGCGAGCAGGGGGCGGGCACTGAAGCTTTCTTT	CASSEQGAGTEAFF
TRBV25-1	TRBJ2-1	.	.	TGTGCCAGCAGTGACCCCTTCGGGGATCAAGAGTTCTTC	CASSDPFGDQEFF
TRBV19	TRBJ2-2	.	.	TGTGCCAGTAAAATAACCGGGGAGCTGTTTTTT	CASKITGELFF
TRBV19	TRBJ1-1	.	TRBD1	TGTGCCAGCCGCGCCGGGACAGGGGGGGGGAACACTGAAGCTTTCTTT	CASRAGTGGGNTEAFF
TRBV9	TRBJ2-2	.	.	TGTGCCAGCAGCGTAGGCCCGGGGGGCAGCGGGGAGCTGTTTTTT	CASSVGPGGSGELFF
TRBV6-2/TRBV6-3	TRBJ1-1	few	TRBD1	TGTGCCAGCAGTTCCTCCGGGACAGGAAATAATGAAGCTTTCTTT	CASSSSGTGNNEAFF